Reported below is one T cell receptor (beta chain). What it binds is unknown. V gave up 2 bases and J gave up 13 bases, with 17 bases separating them. This CDR3 is built from 13 residues. Looked up from germline, CDR1 is SGHTA and CDR2 is FQGTGA. The entry originates in a study of shared clonotypes between healthy human individuals. Study-level points and caveats: Unshared clonotypes carried lower generation probabilities than those common to all four donors.

Running of the assay took place at deep level. Each replicate PCR on the sorted subsets used 200 to 250 ng DNA (about 30,000 T cell genomes). Source study methods: Because ImmunoSEQ provided only junction sequences with no quality scores, the filtering differed. Sequenced by immunoSEQ multiplex PCR; TCRdb stores in-frame clones only, minus some. The D gene and trimming were derived from the DNA, and the V and J assignments and clone size from that table. The table records about 2.4 million clones, 80% to 95% of them present only once. The source of this sequence is a man in his late teens or twenties in good health. Some clones in this sample may be carry-over from other donors' samples. Sample: naive CD4+ T cells from PBMCs. Subset: CD45RA+ positively selected. This chain links TRBV7-3 with TRBJ2-5; D uncertain. The CDR3 loop is CASSLFQDGFSYF. In DNA, the CDR3 is TGTGCCAGCAGCTTATTCCAGGACGGGTTCTCGTACTTC.